The 30 T cell receptor beta chains presented below share a single source sample, sequenced in a study of blood T cell repertoires in COVID-19. Some clones are missing from TCRdb's copy, which holds only in-frame ones; the method was immunoSEQ multiplex PCR. The table has 45,000 to 60,000 clones, 90% to 95% seen once; the top ten hold almost 4%. The material sequenced was peripheral blood. These receptors originate from a man aged 50 or older with acute or convalescent COVID-19.

The chain combines TRBV7-2 with TRBJ2-1; 8 nucleotides agree with TRBD2. The CDR3 spans 15 residues. V was clipped by 0 bases and J by 8 bases; unmatched bases: 6. Per germline, CDR1 SGHTA and CDR2 FQGNSA. CDR3 loop: CASSLARTSWDEQFF. The CDR3 DNA reads TGTGCCAGCAGCTTAGCCAGGACTAGCTGGGATGAGCAGTTCTTC.

This clone came up a few times. The rearrangement links TRBV7-2 to TRBJ1-2, with TRBD1 identical over 7 bases. V shed 1 base and J 1 base; nucleotides not matched to a gene: 6. The CDR3 length is 16 residues. Germline V gene lookup returns CDR1 SGHTA and CDR2 FQGNSA. The CDR3 region is CASSLGPGTVNYGYTF. The CDR3 nucleotides read TGTGCCAGCAGCTTAGGGCCCGGGACAGTTAACTATGGCTACACCTTC.

The rearrangement joins TRBV5-4 to TRBJ2-1, with a weak D call TRBD2 (6 bases). The CDR3 spans 15 residues. CDR1 SGHNT and CDR2 YYREEE come from the germline V gene (reference sequence). Trimming cost V 4 bases and J 5 bases, with 16 bases left between them. The DNA of the CDR3 is TGTGCCAGCAGCCGGGGGAGTAGAGGGGACAATGAGCAGTTCTTC. As protein: CASSRGSRGDNEQFF.

The rearrangement joins TRBV7-6 to TRBJ2-1, with 10 bases identical to TRBD2. This CDR3 is built from 14 residues. CDR1 and CDR2 (germline): SGHVS, FNYEAQ. The ends lost 7 bases at V and 7 bases at J; junction bases unmatched: 7. The chain's CDR3 is CASTEGLASNEQFF. For the CDR3, the DNA is TGTGCCAGCACGGAGGGACTAGCGAGTAATGAGCAGTTCTTC. Full variable domain (outside the CDR3, taken from reference TRBV7-6 and TRBJ2-1): GAGVSQSPRYKVTKRGQDVALRCDPISGHVSLYWYRQALGQGPEFLTYFNYEAQQDKSGLPNDRFSAERPEGSISTLTIQRTEQRDSAMYRCASTEGLASNEQFFGPGTRLTVL.

The chain is built from TRBV12-5 and TRBJ2-5, with D uncertain. Trimming removed 7 bases at V and 5 bases at J, with 8 bases between. From germline, CDR1 is LGHNT and CDR2 FRNRAP. This CDR3 comprises 11 residues. CDR3 sequence reads: CASAAGETQYF. In nucleotides, the CDR3 is TGTGCTAGTGCAGCAGGCGAGACCCAGTACTTC.

The chain combines TRBV30 with TRBJ1-2, with D uncertain. The CDR3 length is 11 residues. Trimming took 1 base from V and 10 from J, leaving 10 bases between them. Germline V CDR1 and CDR2: GTSNPN, SVGIG (reference sequence). The CDR3 DNA sequence: TGTGCCTGGAGTGCTCCGAGTGTCTACACCTTC. It codes for CAWSAPSVYTF.

This chain connects TRBV7-2 to TRBJ2-1, with 9 bases that match TRBD2. The ends lost 3 bases at V and 4 bases at J; junction bases unmatched: 4. Germline loops: CDR1 SGHTA, CDR2 FQGNSA. CDR3 length: 15 amino acids. CDR3 sequence: CASSFGLALYNEQFF. CDR3 bases: TGTGCCAGCAGCTTCGGACTAGCGTTATACAATGAGCAGTTCTTC.

The rearrangement links TRBV5-1 to TRBJ2-1; the match to TRBD2 covers 14 bases. From germline, CDR1 is SGHRS and CDR2 YFSETQ. CDR3 length: 16 residues. After removal of 1 base from V and 13 bases from J, the junction contained 10 bases not matched to a gene. Here the CDR3 DNA reads TGCGCCAGCAGCTTGATGGGGACTAGCGGGAGCTCCGCCCAGTTCTTC. It yields the protein CASSLMGTSGSSAQFF.

V is TRBV9 and J is TRBJ2-1; 9 bases line up with TRBD1. The CDR3 length is 15 residues. Germline V gives CDR1 SGDLS, CDR2 YYNGEE. J lost 7 bases, V lost 3 bases, and 8 bases had no gene match. As DNA, the CDR3 is TGTGCCAGCAGCGGAGGGGGACAGGGCGGAAATGAGCAGTTCTTC. Translated: CASSGGGQGGNEQFF.

The rearrangement links TRBV5-6 to TRBJ2-5; 11 bases map to TRBD1. V shed 2 bases and J 1 base; nucleotides not matched to a gene: 4. The CDR3 covers 16 residues. Per germline, CDR1 SGHDT and CDR2 YYEEEE. The CDR3 is CASSLPGQGVQETQYF. The CDR3 DNA reads as TGTGCCAGCAGCTTACCGGGACAGGGGGTCCAAGAGACCCAGTACTTC. Variable domain in full (rest from reference TRBV5-6 and TRBJ2-5): DAGVTQSPTHLIKTRGQQVTLRCSPKSGHDTVSWYQQALGQGPQFIFQYYEEEERQRGNFPDRFSGHQFPNYSSELNVNALLLGDSALYLCASSLPGQGVQETQYFGPGTRLLVL.

This chain joins TRBV15 and TRBJ2-3, with 7 bases that match TRBD2. Trimming cost V 2 bases and J 2 bases; bases outside gene matches: 4. This CDR3 region has 15 residues. Germline V gene sequence: CDR1 LNHNV, CDR2 YYDKDF (reference sequence). For the CDR3, the DNA is TGTGCCACCAGCAGAAGGACTAGAAACACAGATACGCAGTATTTT. Protein: CATSRRTRNTDTQYF.

CDR3 sequence: CASSLEASGRAGVAKNIQYF. The CDR3 coding sequence is TGTGCCAGCAGCTTAGAGGCCAGCGGGAGGGCCGGGGTAGCCAAAAACATTCAGTACTTC. The chain recombines TRBV13 with TRBJ2-4, with 10 bases that match TRBD2. Per the germline V gene, CDR1 is PRHDT and CDR2 is FYEKMQ (reference sequence). This CDR3 is 20 amino acids long. The trim removed 1 base at V and 0 bases at J, leaving 12 bases unmatched.

The genes are TRBV27 and TRBJ2-5, with TRBD2 matching 9 bases. Germline V CDR1 and CDR2: MNHEY, SMNVEV (reference sequence). The CDR3 totals 17 residues. V gave up 8 bases and J gave up 2 bases; unmatched junction bases: 15. The CDR3 DNA sequence: TGTGCCAGCGCACCCCGCGGACTAGCGCGGGGACAAGAGACCCAGTACTTC. Its translation is CASAPRGLARGQETQYF.

The V and J genes are TRBV7-2 and TRBJ1-4, with D maybe TRBD1 (5 bases). With 1 base removed from V and 8 bases from J, the gap between germline ends came to 8 bases. Germline loops: CDR1 SGHTA, CDR2 FQGNSA. The CDR3 is 13 residues long. CDR3: CASSLGGREKLFF. The CDR3 DNA follows: TGTGCCAGCAGCTTAGGGGGGAGGGAAAAACTGTTTTTT.

The rearrangement links TRBV5-1 to TRBJ2-7, with 8 positions matching TRBD1. CDR1 is SGHRS and CDR2 is YFSETQ in the germline V gene. The CDR3 has 14 amino acids. V lost 3 bases to trimming and J lost 5 bases; unmatched junction nucleotides: 7. In DNA, the CDR3 is TGCGCCAGCAGCTGGACAGGGTTCGGCCACGAGCAGTACTTC. This sequence encodes CASSWTGFGHEQYF.

The chain employs TRBV6-5 and TRBJ2-7; 8 bases map to TRBD1. Unmatched junction bases numbered 11, after V lost 6 bases and J lost 4 bases. The germline V gene has CDR1 MNHEY and CDR2 SVGAGI. The CDR3 consists of 15 residues. The CDR3 is CASSRTGIGTYEQYF. CDR3 DNA: TGTGCCAGCAGCCGGACAGGGATCGGGACTTACGAGCAGTACTTC.

The genes are TRBV19 and TRBJ2-2, with TRBD2 matching 14 bases. The germline gives CDR1 LNHDA, CDR2 SQIVND (reference sequence). The length of the CDR3 is 19 residues. V shed 4 bases, J shed 3 bases, and the junction held 10 bases outside the gene matches. In nucleotides, the CDR3 is TGTGCCAGTAGTACCCGGGGACTAGCGGGAGAGGGTGACACCGGGGAGCTGTTTTTT. This gives the protein CASSTRGLAGEGDTGELFF.

The V and J genes are TRBV11-2 and TRBJ2-7; 8 positions agree with TRBD1. The V and J ends lost 4 bases and 2 bases, in that order; junction bases with no gene match: 10. Germline CDR1 is SGHAT and CDR2 is FQNNGV. CDR3 length: 16 residues. CDR3 protein: CASSSLRTGKTYEQYF. CDR3 coding DNA: TGTGCCAGCAGCTCCCTCCGGACAGGGAAAACCTACGAGCAGTACTTC.

V usage is TRBV29-1 and J usage is TRBJ2-2; D not resolved. This CDR3 spans 13 amino acids. From germline, CDR1 is SQVTM and CDR2 ANQGSEA. Trimming left V 3 bases short and J 1 base short, with 6 bases between. This chain's CDR3 is CSVDTVNTGELFF. Written as DNA, the CDR3 is TGCAGCGTTGATACTGTGAACACCGGGGAGCTGTTTTTT.

The V and J genes are TRBV2 and TRBJ2-7; TRBD1 matches 9 bases. Germline CDR1 and CDR2: SNHLY and FYNNEI. V shed 8 bases and J 1 base; nucleotides not matched to a gene: 6. The CDR3 has 14 amino acids. CDR3 sequence reads: CASAGTGSSYEQYF. The DNA of the CDR3 is TGTGCCAGCGCGGGGACAGGGTCTTCCTACGAGCAGTACTTC.

The V call is TRBV5-6, the J call TRBJ2-7, with TRBD1 matching over 8 bases. The trim removed 4 bases at V and 6 bases at J, leaving 12 bases unmatched. CDR1 is SGHDT and CDR2 is YYEEEE in the germline V gene. The CDR3 contains 15 residues. CDR3 nucleotide sequence: TGTGCCAGCAGCCTACCGCAGGGGGCAAAGGCCGAGCAGTACTTC. This encodes CASSLPQGAKAEQYF.

This clone was seen a single time. This chain connects TRBV20-1 to TRBJ2-7; no reliable D call. CDR3 length equals 13 residues. Trimming removed 3 bases from V and 6 bases from J, with 15 bases in between. Germline assignment: CDR1 DFQATT and CDR2 SNEGSKA (reference sequence). The CDR3 sequence is CSASVHQGVEQYF. The CDR3 bases are TGCAGTGCTAGTGTACACCAAGGAGTCGAGCAGTACTTC.

J is TRBJ1-1 and V is TRBV21-1. TRBV21-1 is classified as a pseudogene. CDR3 length: 15 amino acids. The CDR3 loop reads CASSLSWRLNTEAFF. DNA for the CDR3: TGTGCCAGCAGCCTCAGCTGGAGGCTGAACACTGAAGCTTTCTTT.

The chain is built from TRBV30 and TRBJ1-2, with D possibly TRBD1 on 5 matching bases. Deletions cut 4 bases from V and 8 bases from J, with 14 bases between. Per the germline V gene, CDR1 is GTSNPN and CDR2 is SVGIG (reference sequence). CDR3 size: 12 residues. The CDR3 here is CAWKGQGRGYTF. The CDR3 DNA reads TGTGCCTGGAAAGGGCAGGGCAGAGGCTACACCTTC.

The chain carries TRBV19 and TRBJ2-3; 10 nucleotides line up with TRBD2. V lost 3 bases and J lost 2; bases outside the gene matches: 5. The CDR3 loop spans 16 amino acids. Germline CDR1 and CDR2: LNHDA and SQIVND (reference sequence). This CDR3 reads CASSIIAGGPTDTQYF. The DNA of the CDR3 is TGTGCCAGTAGTATTATAGCGGGAGGCCCCACAGATACGCAGTATTTT.

This clone appeared a single time. In DNA form, the CDR3 reads TGTGCCACTCGGGCACCGGGGAGGGCCCTCCGTAGCACAGATACGCAGTATTTT. Protein sequence: CATRAPGRALRSTDTQYF. The chain carries TRBV24-1 and TRBJ2-3; 7 bases line up with TRBD2. Germline CDR1 and CDR2: KGHDR and SFDVKD. This CDR3 contains 18 residues. J lost 0 bases, V lost 10 bases, and 18 bases had no gene match.

This chain links TRBV9 with TRBJ2-3; 7 bases fit TRBD2. The V gene's germline CDR1 is SGDLS and CDR2 YYNGEE. This CDR3 region has 15 residues. V shed 0 bases and J 3 bases; nucleotides not matched to a gene: 4. CDR3 residues: CASSVGPGGTDTQYF. The CDR3 DNA follows: TGTGCCAGCAGCGTAGGTCCGGGAGGAACAGATACGCAGTATTTT.

The rearrangement uses TRBV11-2 and TRBJ2-3; the match to TRBD2 covers 9 bases. V lost 8 bases, J lost 1 base, and 19 bases stayed unmatched. In germline, CDR1 is SGHAT, CDR2 FQNNGV. This CDR3 region has 19 residues. This CDR3 is CASGVGGGVAGEGTDTQYF. DNA of the CDR3: TGTGCCAGCGGGGTTGGGGGTGGAGTAGCGGGAGAAGGCACAGATACGCAGTATTTT. Full variable domain (missing parts from reference TRBV11-2 and TRBJ2-3): EAGVAQSPRYKIIEKRQSVAFWCNPISGHATLYWYQQILGQGPKLLIQFQNNGVVDDSQLPKDRFSAERLKGVDSTLKIQPAKLEDSAVYLCASGVGGGVAGEGTDTQYFGPGTRLTVL.

This rearrangement joins TRBV7-6 to TRBJ2-1, with D possibly TRBD1 on 5 matching bases. The CDR3 consists of 15 residues. CDR1 and CDR2 (germline): SGHVS, FNYEAQ. The germline V and J ends were trimmed by 5 bases and 1 base, with 12 bases remaining between them. CDR3 in amino acids: CASSVDSASYNEQFF. In DNA form, the CDR3 reads TGTGCCAGCAGCGTAGACAGTGCGTCCTACAATGAGCAGTTCTTC.

This chain connects TRBV24-1 to TRBJ2-5; 16 bases agree with TRBD2. V gave up 5 bases and J gave up 6 bases; unmatched junction bases: 11. This CDR3 is built from 18 residues. Germline V gene sequence: CDR1 KGHDR, CDR2 SFDVKD. Here the CDR3 reads CATSGTPGLAGGPKTQYF. The CDR3 coding sequence is TGTGCCACCAGTGGCACTCCGGGACTAGCGGGAGGGCCGAAGACCCAGTACTTC.